This TCR beta chain was profiled in a study of blood T cells in healthy people across ages. Study results and caveats: Older age went with lower TCR beta diversity per million T cells, in a roughly linear way.

In the case of this clonotype: No antigen is known for it.

The donors, all healthy, were Caucasians living in Russia, aged about 6 to 95. The V end was cut by 8 bases, the J end by 7 bases, with 15 bases between. The CDR3 consists of 12 residues. The V gene's germline CDR1 is MNHEY and CDR2 SVGAGI. A second PCR, run for about 6 to 12 cycles, used a sample-barcoded 5' primer plus a J-beta primer mix. In TCRdb, the 5' RACE reads were re-called with MiXCR into one record per CDR3 protein. The table has about 1,400,000 distinct CDR3 sequences, 40% to 50% seen once; the top ten hold around 8%. Sequenced input: blood. J is TRBJ2-7 and V is TRBV6-5, with D unresolved. The sequence derives from a young woman in good health. The CDR3 DNA reads TGTGCCAGCTGTAACCTCGGCAATGAGCAGTACTTC. Encoded protein: CASCNLGNEQYF.